The TCR beta chain under discussion was sequenced for a study of immune heterogeneity within non-small cell lung tumors. Trimming shortened V by 8 bases and J by 7 bases, and 18 bases separated the two germline ends. Per germline, CDR1 MNHEY and CDR2 SVGEGT. The CDR3 extends over 15 amino acids. By share, this clonotype ranks as medium-sized. Its matching antigen is unknown. Study-wide results and limits: Individual patients largely had distinct high-frequency T-cell receptor beta clonotypes from one another. Identical dominant CDR3 beta clonotypes showed recurrence across tumor sites within a patient, and site-unique high-frequency clones were also present. In tumor regions, T-cell clonality showed a moderate but significant correlation with local tumor mutational burden (R 0.3 to 0.4).

Using 32 V and 13 J primers, multiplex PCR amplified TCR beta CDR3. TCRdb reprocessed the multiplex PCR reads via MiXCR and lists one record per CDR3 protein. The sample lists about 3,300 distinct CDR3 sequences, roughly a quarter occurring once. TCRs were amplified from approximately 600 ng gDNA of bulk tumor per sample. Primary tumors were biopsied several times each, far apart, intraoperatively. These patients got curative surgery after being newly diagnosed with untreated non-small cell lung cancer. Sequenced material: lung tumor tissue. The clonotype comes from a man aged 60-69 years with non-small cell lung cancer. This chain joins TRBV6-2 or TRBV6-3 and TRBJ1-6; D not resolved. CDR3 residues: CASGPRAGPNSPLHF. The CDR3 bases are TGTGCCAGCGGGCCAAGGGCAGGACCGAATTCACCCCTCCACTTT.